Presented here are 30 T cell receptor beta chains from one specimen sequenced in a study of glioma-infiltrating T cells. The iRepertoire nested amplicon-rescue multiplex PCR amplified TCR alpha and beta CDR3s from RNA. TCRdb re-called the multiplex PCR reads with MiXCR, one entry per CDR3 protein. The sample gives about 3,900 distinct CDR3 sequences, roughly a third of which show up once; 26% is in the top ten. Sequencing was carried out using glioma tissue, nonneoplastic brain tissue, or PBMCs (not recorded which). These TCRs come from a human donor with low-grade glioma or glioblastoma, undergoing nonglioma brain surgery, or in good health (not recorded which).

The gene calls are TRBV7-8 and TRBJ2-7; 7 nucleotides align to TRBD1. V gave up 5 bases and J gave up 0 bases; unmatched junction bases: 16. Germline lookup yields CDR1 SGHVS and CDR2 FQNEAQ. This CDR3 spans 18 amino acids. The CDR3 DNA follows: TGTGCCAGCAGCCCCCTATCGGAACAGGGGCCAAGCTCCTACGAGCAGTACTTC. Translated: CASSPLSEQGPSSYEQYF.

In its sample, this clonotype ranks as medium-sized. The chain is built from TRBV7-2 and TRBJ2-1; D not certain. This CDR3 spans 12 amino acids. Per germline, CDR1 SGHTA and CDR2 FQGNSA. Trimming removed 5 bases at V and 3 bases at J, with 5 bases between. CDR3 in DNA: TGTGCCAGCAGCACCCACTACAATGAGCAGTTCTTC. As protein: CASSTHYNEQFF.

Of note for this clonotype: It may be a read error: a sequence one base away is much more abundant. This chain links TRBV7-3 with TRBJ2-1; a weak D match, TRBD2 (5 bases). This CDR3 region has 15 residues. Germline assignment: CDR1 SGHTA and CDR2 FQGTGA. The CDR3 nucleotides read TGTGCCAGCAGCTTTATGAGCGGCGCCTACAATGAGGAGTTCTTC. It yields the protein CASSFMSGAYNEEFF.

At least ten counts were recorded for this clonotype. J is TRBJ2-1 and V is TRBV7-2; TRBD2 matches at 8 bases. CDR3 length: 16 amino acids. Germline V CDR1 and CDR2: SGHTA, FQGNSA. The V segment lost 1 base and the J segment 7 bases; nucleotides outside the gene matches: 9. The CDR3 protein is CASSLEPGGRSNEQFF. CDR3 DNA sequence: TGTGCCAGCAGCTTAGAACCGGGGGGGCGGTCGAATGAGCAGTTCTTC.

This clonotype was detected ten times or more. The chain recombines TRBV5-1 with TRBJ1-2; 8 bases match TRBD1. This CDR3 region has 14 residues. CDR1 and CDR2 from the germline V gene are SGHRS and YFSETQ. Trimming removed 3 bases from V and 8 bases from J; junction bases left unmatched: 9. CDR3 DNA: TGCGCCAGCAGCTCCCAGGACAGGGCGGGGGGCTACACCTTC. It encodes CASSSQDRAGGYTF.

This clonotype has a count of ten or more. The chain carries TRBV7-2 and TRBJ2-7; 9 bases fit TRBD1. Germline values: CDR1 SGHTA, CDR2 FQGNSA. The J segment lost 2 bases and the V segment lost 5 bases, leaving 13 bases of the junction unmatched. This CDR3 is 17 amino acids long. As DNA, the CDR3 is TGTGCCAGCAGCCTCAACAGCCCCGGGACAGGGCCCTACGAGCAGTACTTC. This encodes CASSLNSPGTGPYEQYF.

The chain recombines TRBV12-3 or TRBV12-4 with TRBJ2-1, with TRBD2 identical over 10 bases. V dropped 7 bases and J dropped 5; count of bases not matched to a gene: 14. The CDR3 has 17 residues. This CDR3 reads CASTPRAGGVSNNEQFF. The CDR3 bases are TGTGCCAGCACCCCTCGAGCGGGGGGGGTTAGCAACAATGAGCAGTTCTTC.

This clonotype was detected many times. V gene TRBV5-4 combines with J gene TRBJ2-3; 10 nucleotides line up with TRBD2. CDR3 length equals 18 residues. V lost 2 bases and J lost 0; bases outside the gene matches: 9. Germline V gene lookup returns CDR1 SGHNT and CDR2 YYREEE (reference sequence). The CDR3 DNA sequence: TGTGCCAGCAGCTTTCTAGCGGGGGCGACCGGTAGCACAGATACGCAGTATTTT. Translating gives CASSFLAGATGSTDTQYF.

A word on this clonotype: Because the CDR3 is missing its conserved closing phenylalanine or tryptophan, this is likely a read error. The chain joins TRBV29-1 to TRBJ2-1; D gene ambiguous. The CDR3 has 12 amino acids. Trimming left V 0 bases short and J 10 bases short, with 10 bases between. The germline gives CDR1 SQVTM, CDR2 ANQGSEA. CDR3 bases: TGCAGCGTTGAAGAGTACCGAGACGAGCAGTTCTTA. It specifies CSVEEYRDEQFL.

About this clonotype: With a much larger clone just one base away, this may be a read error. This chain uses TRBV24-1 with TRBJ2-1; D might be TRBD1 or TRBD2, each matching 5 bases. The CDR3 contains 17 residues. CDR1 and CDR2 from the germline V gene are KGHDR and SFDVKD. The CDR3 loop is CATSDLQAEGRDHEQSF. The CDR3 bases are TGTGCCACCAGTGATTTGCAAGCAGAGGGCAGGGACCATGAGCAGTCCTTC.

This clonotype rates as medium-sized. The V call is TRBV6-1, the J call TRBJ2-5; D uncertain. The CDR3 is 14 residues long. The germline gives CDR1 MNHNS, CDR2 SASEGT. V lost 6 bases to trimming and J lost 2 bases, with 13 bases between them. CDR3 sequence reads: CASRSRTIQETQYF. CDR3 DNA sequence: TGTGCCAGCAGATCACGAACAATTCAAGAGACCCAGTACTTC.

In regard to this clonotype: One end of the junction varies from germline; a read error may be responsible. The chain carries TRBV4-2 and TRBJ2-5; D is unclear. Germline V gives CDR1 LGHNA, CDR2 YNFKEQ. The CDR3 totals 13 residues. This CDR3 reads CASGQGRGATQYF. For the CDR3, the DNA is TGTGCCAGCGGCCAAGGCCGCGGTGCGACCCAGTACTTC.

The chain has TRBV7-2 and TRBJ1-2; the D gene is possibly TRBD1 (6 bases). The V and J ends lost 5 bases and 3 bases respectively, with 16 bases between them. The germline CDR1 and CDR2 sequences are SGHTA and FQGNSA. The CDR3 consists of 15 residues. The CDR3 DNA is TGTGCCAGCAGCCGTAGCGGGGGGGCGGACTATGGCTACACCTTC. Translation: CASSRSGGADYGYTF.

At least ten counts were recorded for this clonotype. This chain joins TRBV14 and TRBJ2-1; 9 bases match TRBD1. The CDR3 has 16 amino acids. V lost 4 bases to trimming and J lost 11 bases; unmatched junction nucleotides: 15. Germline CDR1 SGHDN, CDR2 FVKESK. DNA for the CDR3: TGTGCCAGCAGCCCCACCCTCTTTCGGACAGGGGAGAAGCAGTTCTTC. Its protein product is CASSPTLFRTGEKQFF. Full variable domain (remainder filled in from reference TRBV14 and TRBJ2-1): EAGVTQFPSHSVIEKGQTVTLRCDPISGHDNLYWYRRVMGKEIKFLLHFVKESKQDESGMPNNRFLAERTGGTYSTLKVQPAELEDSGVYFCASSPTLFRTGEKQFFGPGTRLTVL.

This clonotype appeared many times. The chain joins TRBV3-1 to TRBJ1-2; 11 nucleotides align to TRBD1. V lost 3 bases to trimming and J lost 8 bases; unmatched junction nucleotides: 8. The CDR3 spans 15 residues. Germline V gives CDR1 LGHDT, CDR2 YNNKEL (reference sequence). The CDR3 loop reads CASSHVGQGAGGYTF. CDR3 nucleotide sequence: TGTGCCAGCAGCCACGTTGGACAGGGGGCGGGAGGCTACACCTTC.

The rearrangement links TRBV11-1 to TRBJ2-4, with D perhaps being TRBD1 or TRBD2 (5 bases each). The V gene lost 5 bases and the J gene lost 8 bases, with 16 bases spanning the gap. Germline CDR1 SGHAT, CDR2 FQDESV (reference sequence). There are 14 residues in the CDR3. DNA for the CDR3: TGTGCCAGCAGCCGGGGCCCTCTGTGGGACATTCAGTACTTC. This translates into CASSRGPLWDIQYF.

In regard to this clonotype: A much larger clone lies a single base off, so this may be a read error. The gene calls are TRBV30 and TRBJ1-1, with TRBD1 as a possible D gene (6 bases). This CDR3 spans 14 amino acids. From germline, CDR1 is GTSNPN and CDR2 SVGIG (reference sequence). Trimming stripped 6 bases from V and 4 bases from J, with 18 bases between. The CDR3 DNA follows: TGTGCCTGCGAGGCGTACAGGGTGATCACTGAAGCTTTCTTT. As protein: CACEAYRVITEAFF.

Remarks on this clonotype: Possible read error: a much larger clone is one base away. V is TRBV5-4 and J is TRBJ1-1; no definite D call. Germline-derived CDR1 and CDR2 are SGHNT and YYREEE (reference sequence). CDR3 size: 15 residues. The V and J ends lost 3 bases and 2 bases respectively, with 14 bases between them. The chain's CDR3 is CASSSQVGGNTEAFF. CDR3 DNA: TGTGCCAGCAGCTCCCAGGTGGGAGGTAACACTGAAGCTTTCTTT.

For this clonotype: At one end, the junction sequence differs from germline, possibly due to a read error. CDR3 nucleotides: TGTGCCAGCAGTCACCCGGGACACAGGTCACCTAATGAAAAACTGCTTTTT. This encodes CASSHPGHRSPNEKLLF. V is TRBV27 and J is TRBJ1-4, with D maybe TRBD1 (6 bases). Germline-derived CDR1 and CDR2 are MNHEY and SMNVEV (reference sequence). This CDR3 spans 17 amino acids.

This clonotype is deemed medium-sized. CDR3 DNA: TGTGCCAGCTCACCGACAGCTAACTATGGCTACACCTTC. It yields the protein CASSPTANYGYTF. The rearrangement joins TRBV18 to TRBJ1-2, with D possibly being TRBD1 (5 bases). The germline V gene encodes CDR1 KGHSH and CDR2 LQKENI. V lost 3 bases to trimming and J lost 0 bases, with 5 bases between them. This CDR3 spans 13 amino acids.

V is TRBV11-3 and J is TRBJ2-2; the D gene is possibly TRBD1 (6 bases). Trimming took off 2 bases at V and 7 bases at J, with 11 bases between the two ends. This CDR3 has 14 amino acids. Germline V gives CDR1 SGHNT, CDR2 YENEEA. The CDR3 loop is CASSLNRVGGELFF. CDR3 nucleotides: TGTGCCAGCAGCTTAAACAGGGTTGGCGGGGAGCTGTTTTTT.

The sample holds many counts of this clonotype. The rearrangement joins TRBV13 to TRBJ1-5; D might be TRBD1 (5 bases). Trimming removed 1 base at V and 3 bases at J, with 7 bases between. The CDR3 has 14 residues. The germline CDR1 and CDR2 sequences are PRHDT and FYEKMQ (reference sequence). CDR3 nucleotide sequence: TGTGCCAGCAGCTTAGCAGGGAACAATCAGCCCCAGCATTTT. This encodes CASSLAGNNQPQHF.

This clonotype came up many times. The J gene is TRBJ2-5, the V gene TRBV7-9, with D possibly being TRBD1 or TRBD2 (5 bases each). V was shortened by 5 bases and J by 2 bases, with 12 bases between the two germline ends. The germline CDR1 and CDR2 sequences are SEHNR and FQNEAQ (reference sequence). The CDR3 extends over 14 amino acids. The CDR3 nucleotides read TGTGCCAGCAGCCCCCAGGGCGGGCAAGAGACCCAGTACTTC. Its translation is CASSPQGGQETQYF.

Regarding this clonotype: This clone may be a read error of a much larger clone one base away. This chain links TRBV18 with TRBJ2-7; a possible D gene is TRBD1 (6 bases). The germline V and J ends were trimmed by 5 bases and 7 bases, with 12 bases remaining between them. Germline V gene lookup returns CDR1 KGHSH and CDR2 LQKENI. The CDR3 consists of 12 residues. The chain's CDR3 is CASSSGQREQYF. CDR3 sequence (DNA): TGTGCCAGCTCATCCGGACAGAGAGAGCAGTACTTC.

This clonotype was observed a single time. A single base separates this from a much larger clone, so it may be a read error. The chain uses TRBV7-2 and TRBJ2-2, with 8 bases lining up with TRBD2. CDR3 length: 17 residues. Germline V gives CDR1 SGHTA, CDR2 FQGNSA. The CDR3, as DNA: TGTGCCAGCAGCTTAGATTTTAGCGGGGCTTACACCGCGGAGCTGTTTTTT. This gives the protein CASSLDFSGAYTAELFF.

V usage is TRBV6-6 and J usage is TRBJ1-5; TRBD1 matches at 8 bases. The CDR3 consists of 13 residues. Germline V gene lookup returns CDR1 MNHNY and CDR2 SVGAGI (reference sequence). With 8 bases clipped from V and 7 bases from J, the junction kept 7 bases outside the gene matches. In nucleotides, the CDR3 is TGTGCCAGCTTAACAGGGGGGCACCAGCCCCAGCATTTT. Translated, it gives CASLTGGHQPQHF.

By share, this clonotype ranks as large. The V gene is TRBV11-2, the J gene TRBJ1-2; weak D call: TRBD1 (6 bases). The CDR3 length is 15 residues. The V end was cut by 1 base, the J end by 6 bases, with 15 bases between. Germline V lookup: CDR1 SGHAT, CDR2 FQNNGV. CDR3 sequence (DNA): TGTGCCAGCAGCTTAGTAGGTGGGGGCGAGCATGGCTACACCTTC. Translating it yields CASSLVGGGEHGYTF.

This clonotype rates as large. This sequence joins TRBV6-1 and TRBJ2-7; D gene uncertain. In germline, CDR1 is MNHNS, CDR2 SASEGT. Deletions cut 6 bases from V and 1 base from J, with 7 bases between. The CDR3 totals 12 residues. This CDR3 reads CASRATSYEQYF. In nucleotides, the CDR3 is TGTGCCAGCAGGGCGACGTCCTACGAGCAGTACTTC.

Here the CDR3 reads CASRPTGQGTYEQYF. CDR3 nucleotides: TGTGCCAGCAGACCCACGGGACAGGGAACCTACGAGCAGTACTTC. The chain links TRBV6-2 or TRBV6-3 to TRBJ2-7; 9 positions match TRBD1. The length of the CDR3 is 15 residues. Germline CDR1 reads MNHEY; CDR2 reads SVGEGT. V dropped 6 bases and J dropped 2; count of bases not matched to a gene: 8.

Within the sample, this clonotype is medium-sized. CDR3: CASIITGGHQQAFF. In nucleotides, the CDR3 is TGTGCCAGCATCATTACAGGGGGCCATCAACAAGCTTTCTTT. The V call is TRBV6-1, the J call TRBJ1-1, with 9 bases fitting TRBD1. Germline V gene sequence: CDR1 MNHNS, CDR2 SASEGT. V shed 7 bases and J 9 bases; nucleotides not matched to a gene: 12. The CDR3 has 14 residues.